This TCR beta chain was recovered during a study of CD8 T cells in ankylosing spondylitis. General study findings and limits: Researchers reportedly found disease-linked clones significantly enriched in matched ankylosing spondylitis synovial fluid. A motif in TCR beta, a set of eight or nine highly homologous variants, appeared characteristic of ankylosing spondylitis blood. Previously reported in reactive arthritis synovial fluid and blood were some of the motif variants.

CDR1 is LGHNA, CDR2 YNFKEQ, per germline. With 0 bases removed from V and 0 bases from J, the gap between germline ends came to 12 bases. CDR3 length: 17 amino acids. This clonotype was detected only a few times. Antigen: not known. Quantitative molecular-barcoded 5'-RACE generated the TCR beta libraries. TCRdb reprocessed the 5' RACE reads with MiXCR, giving one entry per CDR3 protein. The profile shows approximately 140,000 distinct CDR3 sequences, 7.5% to 9.5% of them singletons. Sequencing was carried out using synovial fluid, either unsorted or a sorted T cell fraction (not recorded which). The TCR was taken from a male donor with ankylosing spondylitis. This chain joins TRBV4-2 and TRBJ2-4; D gene unclear. The CDR3 region has the DNA TGTGCCAGCAGCCAAGATCGTCGCACCACAGCCAAAAACATTCAGTACTTC. It codes for CASSQDRRTTAKNIQYF.